A selection of T cell receptor beta chains follows, all from one sample in a study of blood T cell repertoires in COVID-19. Clones were read by immunoSEQ multiplex PCR, and TCRdb kept only the in-frame ones, dropping some. The data show about 160,000 clones, about 83% seen once. Sequenced material: peripheral blood. All receptors derive from a man between 65 and 79 years old who had recovered from COVID-19. Both conserved end residues are part of each CDR3. A D gene is named only where the DNA matches it firmly. The listing skips clone size in some rows; elsewhere it reads once, few, many or a size class.

j_call v_call clone_size d_call cdr3_aa cdr3_nt
TRBJ2-7 TRBV10-2 - TRBD1 CASSETQTGLYEQYF TGCGCCAGCAGTGAGACCCAGACAGGGTTGTACGAGCAGTACTTC
TRBJ2-3 TRBV19 few TRBD1 CARPGQHPETQYF TGTGCCAGGCCGGGACAGCATCCAGAGACGCAGTATTTT
TRBJ2-5 TRBV12-5 once - CASGFYRGGEETQYF TGTGCTAGTGGTTTTTACAGGGGCGGGGAGGAGACCCAGTACTTC
TRBJ2-1 TRBV21-1 - - CASSIQGLLGSINEQFF TGTGCCAGCAGCATACAGGGTTTGCTAGGGTCTATCAATGAGCAGTTCTTC
TRBJ2-1 TRBV5-1 - TRBD2 CASSLILARDEQFF TGCGCCAGCAGCTTGATACTAGCGAGAGATGAGCAGTTCTTC
TRBJ2-7 TRBV10-3 - - CAIRNRDEQYF TGTGCCATCAGAAACAGGGACGAGCAGTACTTC
TRBJ2-3 TRBV6-5 - - CASSYSLQGGADTQYF TGTGCCAGCAGTTACTCGCTTCAGGGGGGCGCAGATACGCAGTATTTT
TRBJ2-1 TRBV5-1 - - CASSSPPNEQFF TGCGCCAGCAGCTCTCCCCCGAATGAGCAGTTCTTC
TRBJ1-2 TRBV5-1 few TRBD1 CASSQGAGYGYTF TGCGCCAGCAGCCAGGGGGCAGGCTATGGCTACACCTTC
TRBJ2-5 TRBV19 - TRBD1 CASLGQGRETQYF TGTGCCAGTTTAGGACAGGGCCGAGAGACCCAGTACTTC
TRBJ2-7 TRBV9 few TRBD1 CASSPTGTDNEQYF TGTGCCAGCAGCCCCACCGGGACAGATAACGAGCAGTACTTC
TRBJ2-7 TRBV6-5 - TRBD1 CASSYDGTGDYEQYF TGTGCCAGCAGTTACGATGGGACAGGGGATTACGAGCAGTACTTC
TRBJ2-7 TRBV19 - - CASSISGSGYEQYF TGTGCCAGTAGTATTTCGGGGAGCGGCTACGAGCAGTACTTC
TRBJ2-7 TRBV11-2 - TRBD2 CASSFRETSGSYEQYF TGTGCCAGCAGCTTCCGCGAGACTAGCGGCTCCTACGAGCAGTACTTC
TRBJ1-1 TRBV11-2 - - CASSLLGAISTEAFF TGTGCCAGCAGCTTGCTGGGGGCGATATCCACTGAAGCTTTCTTT
TRBJ2-7 TRBV18 - - CASSPLQSSYEQYF TGTGCCAGCTCACCCCTACAGAGCAGCTACGAGCAGTACTTC
TRBJ2-3 TRBV6-2/TRBV6-3 - TRBD2 CASSKRREPGTDTQYF TGTGCCAGCAGTAAAAGGCGGGAGCCCGGGACAGATACGCAGTATTTT
TRBJ2-7 TRBV12-3/TRBV12-4 - TRBD2 CASSPGTSDEQYF TGTGCCAGCAGTCCCGGGACTAGCGATGAGCAGTACTTC
TRBJ2-7 TRBV10-3 - - CAISAGLDYEQYF TGTGCCATCAGTGCAGGATTGGATTACGAGCAGTACTTC
TRBJ1-1 TRBV7-8 - - CASSYRGGPTEAFF TGTGCCAGCAGTTACCGGGGGGGCCCCACTGAAGCTTTCTTT
TRBJ2-1 TRBV9 - - CASSVGGGLSYNEQFF TGTGCCAGCAGCGTAGGGGGGGGCCTCTCCTACAATGAGCAGTTCTTC
TRBJ2-1 TRBV18 once TRBD1 CASSPRQGAEQFF TGTGCCAGCTCACCTAGACAGGGTGCTGAGCAGTTCTTC
TRBJ1-3 TRBV30 - - CAWNRGRRSGNTIYF TGTGCCTGGAATAGGGGCCGACGCTCTGGAAACACCATATATTTT
TRBJ2-5 TRBV10-3 - TRBD2 CAISERERETQYF TGTGCCATCAGCGAGCGGGAGCGCGAGACCCAGTACTTC
TRBJ2-2 TRBV7-2 - - CASSVSGATGELFF TGTGCCAGCAGCGTGTCGGGAGCCACCGGGGAGCTGTTTTTT
TRBJ2-2 TRBV12-3/TRBV12-4 once - CASSLRNTGELFF TGTGCCAGCAGTTTGAGGAACACCGGGGAGCTGTTTTTT
TRBJ2-2 TRBV6-1 - - CASSPPGQLTGELFF TGTGCCAGCAGTCCGCCGGGACAACTCACCGGGGAGCTGTTTTTT
TRBJ1-4 TRBV18 few - CASSPQPLGGGNEKLFF TGTGCCAGCTCACCACAACCCCTCGGGGGTGGTAATGAAAAACTGTTTTTT
TRBJ1-4 TRBV29-1 - TRBD1 CSVGDRVNEKLFF TGCAGCGTTGGGGACAGGGTCAATGAAAAACTGTTTTTT